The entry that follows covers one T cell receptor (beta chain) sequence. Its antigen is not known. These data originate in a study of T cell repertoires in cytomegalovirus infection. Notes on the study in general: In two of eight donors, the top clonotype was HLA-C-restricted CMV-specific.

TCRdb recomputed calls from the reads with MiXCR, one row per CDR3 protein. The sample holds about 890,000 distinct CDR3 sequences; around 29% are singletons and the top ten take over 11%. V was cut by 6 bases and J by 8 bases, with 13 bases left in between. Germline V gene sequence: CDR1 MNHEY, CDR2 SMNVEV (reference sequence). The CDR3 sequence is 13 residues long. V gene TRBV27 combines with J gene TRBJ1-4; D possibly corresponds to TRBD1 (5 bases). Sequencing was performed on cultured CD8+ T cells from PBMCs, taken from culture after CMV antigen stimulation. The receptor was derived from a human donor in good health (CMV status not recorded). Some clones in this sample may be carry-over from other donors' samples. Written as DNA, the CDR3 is TGTGCCAGCAGGACGACCGGGGGAGAAAAACTGTTTTTT. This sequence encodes CASRTTGGEKLFF.